This T cell receptor (beta chain) appears in the sequencing data of a study of OX40 agonist ivuxolimab in advanced cancers. Some clones are missing from TCRdb's copy, which holds only in-frame ones; the method was immunoSEQ multiplex PCR. In the table there are approximately 84,000 clones, 75% to 95% of which are singletons. The specimen comprised CD4+ or CD8+ T cells sorted from blood, sampled in a trial of the OX40 agonist ivuxolimab. This receptor was obtained from an adult with an advanced solid tumor such as melanoma, head and neck, liver or kidney cancer.

CDR3 nucleotide sequence: TGTGCCATCGCATCCGGACAACGAACTGAAGCTTTCTTT. Translation: CAIASGQRTEAFF. V gene TRBV10-3 combines with J gene TRBJ1-1; a possible D gene is TRBD1 (5 bases). The germline CDR1 and CDR2 sequences are ENHRY and SYGVKD. The CDR3 runs 13 residues. The ends were cut back, 8 bases at V and 5 bases at J, with 15 bases in the middle.